The 25 T cell receptor beta chains reported below all come from one sample, sequenced in a study of cytomegalovirus exposure and HLA in healthy donors. Both 60 Vbeta primers and 13 Jbeta primers went into the PCR. Clones were read by immunoSEQ multiplex PCR, and TCRdb kept only the in-frame ones, dropping some. Of 95,000 to 100,000 clones listed, around 76% are singletons. What was sequenced was PBMCs. The receptors were gathered from a human donor in good health.

The V and J genes are TRBV6-5 and TRBJ1-5; no reliable D call. Germline V gene lookup returns CDR1 MNHEY and CDR2 SVGAGI. This CDR3 is built from 13 residues. The V gene lost 6 bases and the J gene lost 5 bases, with 11 bases spanning the gap. The CDR3 reads CASRPRIDQPQHF. CDR3 nucleotides: TGTGCCAGCAGGCCTCGAATAGATCAGCCCCAGCATTTT.

J is TRBJ1-3 and V is TRBV2; 9 nucleotides agree with TRBD1. V shed 6 bases and J 2 bases; nucleotides not matched to a gene: 5. The CDR3 is 15 amino acids. Germline V gene data show CDR1 as SNHLY and CDR2 as FYNNEI. The CDR3 loop reads CASSVQGAAGNTIYF. The CDR3 region has the DNA TGTGCCAGCAGCGTACAGGGGGCAGCTGGAAACACCATATATTTT.

This clone was observed a handful of times. The gene calls are TRBV21-1 and TRBJ2-2; the DNA was not used to check the table's D call, TRBD2. TRBV21-1 is deemed a pseudogene. This CDR3 comprises 19 residues. CDR3 protein: CASSKSGTSGRAHPGELFF. Here the CDR3 DNA reads TGTGCCAGCAGCAAATCCGGGACTAGCGGGAGGGCCCACCCCGGGGAGCTGTTTTTT.

This clone was counted only a few times. V is TRBV19 and J is TRBJ1-2, with no clear D. CDR3 length equals 12 residues. CDR1 is LNHDA, CDR2 SQIVND, per germline (reference sequence). Trimming stripped 3 bases from V and 7 bases from J, with 9 bases between. DNA of the CDR3: TGTGCCAGTAGTATTGCGGGCGGTGGCTACACCTTC. This gives the protein CASSIAGGGYTF.

The chain joins TRBV5-8 to TRBJ2-2, with TRBD1 identical over 8 bases. V was pared by 4 bases and J by 3 bases, with 8 bases of the junction left unmatched. Germline-derived CDR1 and CDR2 are SGHTS and YDEGEE. This CDR3 spans 16 amino acids. CDR3 nucleotides: TGTGCCAGCAGCCCGTGGACAGGGCGTGACACCGGGGAGCTGTTTTTT. Residues: CASSPWTGRDTGELFF. Together with reference TRBV5-8 and TRBJ2-2, the CDR3 gives the full variable domain: EAGVTQSPTHLIKTRGQQATLRCSPISGHTSVYWYQQALGLGLQFLLWYDEGEERNRGNFPPRFSGRQFPNYSSELNVNALELEDSALYLCASSPWTGRDTGELFFGEGSRLTVL.

This clone was seen once. The chain carries TRBV19 and TRBJ2-3; the D is unclear. Trimming took off 3 bases at V and 8 bases at J, with 15 bases between the two ends. This CDR3 comprises 14 residues. Germline V gives CDR1 LNHDA, CDR2 SQIVND (reference sequence). CDR3 sequence: CASSINQVIPTQYF. The CDR3 bases are TGTGCCAGTAGTATCAATCAGGTCATCCCTACGCAGTATTTT. Supplemented by reference TRBV19 and TRBJ2-3, the full variable domain reads DGGITQSPKYLFRKEGQNVTLSCEQNLNHDAMYWYRQDPGQGLRLIYYSQIVNDFQKGDIAEGYSVSREKKESFPLTVTSAQKNPTAFYLCASSINQVIPTQYFGPGTRLTVL.

The V gene is TRBV14, the J gene TRBJ2-1; a possible D gene is TRBD2 (6 bases). The CDR3 is 16 residues long. V lost 1 base and J 0 bases, leaving 10 bases between the germline ends. CDR1 is SGHDN, CDR2 FVKESK, per germline. The CDR3 nucleotides are TGTGCCAGCAGCCAAGTGGAGGGGAGCTCCTACAATGAGCAGTTCTTC. Its translation is CASSQVEGSSYNEQFF.

The gene calls are TRBV5-1 and TRBJ2-6; D might be TRBD2 (6 bases). The CDR3 runs to 16 residues. V was pared by 2 bases and J by 4 bases, with 13 bases between. The germline CDR1 and CDR2 sequences are SGHRS and YFSETQ. CDR3 residues: CASSFRRGSGANVLTF. Here the CDR3 DNA reads TGCGCCAGCAGCTTCCGACGGGGGTCCGGGGCCAACGTCCTGACTTTC.

This clone was seen a few times. This may be a read error, as it is one base from a much larger clone. This chain connects TRBV6-1 to TRBJ2-7, with 11 bases lining up with TRBD1. The ends lost 7 bases at V and 2 bases at J; junction bases unmatched: 4. The CDR3 consists of 14 residues. From germline, CDR1 is MNHNS and CDR2 SASEGT. CDR3 loop: CASMTGQGAYEQYF. The CDR3 DNA sequence: TGTGCCAGCATGACGGGACAGGGGGCCTACGAGCAGTACTTC.

Ten or more counts support this clone. The chain links TRBV11-2 to TRBJ2-2; maybe TRBD1 (6 bases). Germline V gives CDR1 SGHAT, CDR2 FQNNGV. Deletions cut 6 bases from V and 3 bases from J, with 11 bases between. This CDR3 has 14 residues. The CDR3 nucleotides read TGTGCCAGCAGGCGGCCAGGGGACACCGGGGAGCTGTTTTTT. This translates into CASRRPGDTGELFF.

The V call is TRBV18, the J call TRBJ2-2; perhaps TRBD2 as D (6 bases). Per germline, CDR1 KGHSH and CDR2 LQKENI. The CDR3 totals 14 residues. V was shortened by 3 bases and J by 4 bases, with 9 bases between the two germline ends. CDR3: CASSPQGLTGELFF. The CDR3 DNA follows: TGTGCCAGCTCACCCCAGGGACTCACCGGGGAGCTGTTTTTT.

This sequence joins TRBV7-8 and TRBJ1-2; D unresolved. Germline CDR1 SGHVS, CDR2 FQNEAQ. V was clipped by 3 bases and J by 8 bases, with 10 bases between them. This CDR3 has 12 residues. The CDR3 DNA is TGTGCCAGCAGCTTGGCACTACGGGGCTACACCTTC. This codes for CASSLALRGYTF.

V is TRBV19 and J is TRBJ2-3; 9 bases agree with TRBD1. The junction had 4 bases not matched to a gene; V was cut back by 11 bases and J by 1 base. In germline, CDR1 is LNHDA, CDR2 SQIVND (reference sequence). This CDR3 contains 13 residues. The CDR3 nucleotides read TGTGCCGCCCGGGACAGGGGCACAGATACGCAGTATTTT. Translation gives CAARDRGTDTQYF.

This clone was detected only once. The chain recombines TRBV19 with TRBJ1-5; no definite D call. This CDR3 comprises 18 residues. Germline V CDR1 and CDR2: LNHDA, SQIVND (reference sequence). Trimming cost V 0 bases and J 4 bases, with 19 bases left between them. The DNA for the CDR3 is TGTGCCAGTAGTATAGAAAGTCGCGGTAGGCTACCTAATCAGCCCCAGCATTTT. Translation gives CASSIESRGRLPNQPQHF.

The chain has TRBV27 and TRBJ1-1, with TRBD1 matching 7 bases. Looked up from germline, CDR1 is MNHEY and CDR2 is SMNVEV (reference sequence). The CDR3 runs to 14 residues. After removal of 2 bases from V and 0 bases from J, the junction contained 0 bases not matched to a gene. In nucleotides, the CDR3 is TGTGCCAGCAGTTTAAGGGGGCTGAACACTGAAGCTTTCTTT. Encoded protein: CASSLRGLNTEAFF.

The chain has TRBV5-1 and TRBJ2-7; D may be TRBD2 (5 bases). Germline V CDR1 and CDR2: SGHRS, YFSETQ. The CDR3 has 15 residues. V dropped 0 bases and J dropped 6 bases, with 16 bases sitting between them. CDR3 DNA: TGCGCCAGCAGCTTGGAGGCCGATCTCGAGGGCGAGCAGTACTTC. Amino acids: CASSLEADLEGEQYF.

A few counts support this clone. V and J are TRBV29-1 and TRBJ1-2; D remains unclear. Trimming shortened V by 6 bases and J by 4 bases, and 15 bases separated the two germline ends. This CDR3 contains 13 residues. Germline V gene data show CDR1 as SQVTM and CDR2 as ANQGSEA. DNA of the CDR3: TGCAGCGTCCAAGAAAGCGAACCCTATGGCTACACCTTC. It specifies CSVQESEPYGYTF.

Notes on this clone: The same CDR3 also results from other DNA sequences found in this sample. The rearrangement joins TRBV9 to TRBJ1-1, with 7 positions matching TRBD1. The V gene end was trimmed by 7 bases and the J gene end by 5 bases; junction bases not matched to a gene: 11. This CDR3 is 14 amino acids long. Germline V gives CDR1 SGDLS, CDR2 YYNGEE. In nucleotides, the CDR3 is TGTGCCAGCCTAAGGGGGCCGGGAAAAACTGAAGCTTTCTTT. This gives the protein CASLRGPGKTEAFF.

The chain joins TRBV2 to TRBJ1-2, with 11 nucleotides matching TRBD1. The CDR3 sequence is 15 residues long. V dropped 8 bases and J dropped 6; count of bases not matched to a gene: 11. Germline loops: CDR1 SNHLY, CDR2 FYNNEI. The CDR3 bases are TGTGCCAGCGGTGCGCAGGACAGGGGGCATGATGGCTACACCTTC. This sequence encodes CASGAQDRGHDGYTF.

This chain's CDR3 is CASSRRGFGNQPQHF. As DNA, the CDR3 is TGTGCCAGCAGCAGAAGGGGATTTGGCAATCAGCCCCAGCATTTT. The chain carries TRBV5-6 and TRBJ1-5; maybe TRBD1 (5 bases). Germline CDR1 reads SGHDT; CDR2 reads YYEEEE. V was trimmed by 4 bases and J by 2 bases, leaving 13 bases between them. The CDR3 has 15 residues.

The chain recombines TRBV5-5 with TRBJ2-4; 11 nucleotides line up with TRBD2. With 4 bases clipped from V and 5 bases from J, the junction kept 8 bases outside the gene matches. This CDR3 contains 16 residues. Germline lookup yields CDR1 SGHKS and CDR2 YYEKEE (reference sequence). The DNA for the CDR3 is TGTGCCAGCAGCCGGAGTACGGGACTAGCGGAAAACATTCAGTACTTC. Translated: CASSRSTGLAENIQYF. Supplemented by reference TRBV5-5 and TRBJ2-4, the full variable domain reads DAGVTQSPTHLIKTRGQQVTLRCSPISGHKSVSWYQQVLGQGPQFIFQYYEKEERGRGNFPDRFSARQFPNYSSELNVNALLLGDSALYLCASSRSTGLAENIQYFGAGTRLSVL.

The rearrangement joins TRBV19 to TRBJ1-2; 7 bases are shared with TRBD1. From germline, CDR1 is LNHDA and CDR2 SQIVND (reference sequence). J lost 4 bases, V lost 3 bases, and 8 bases had no gene match. This CDR3 spans 15 amino acids. The CDR3 DNA is TGTGCCAGTAGTATCCCCGGACAGGACGTCTATGGCTACACCTTC. Its protein product is CASSIPGQDVYGYTF.

The chain carries TRBV2 and TRBJ2-7; 7 positions agree with TRBD1. CDR3 size: 13 residues. Germline values: CDR1 SNHLY, CDR2 FYNNEI. After removal of 6 bases from V and 4 bases from J, the junction contained 6 bases not matched to a gene. DNA for the CDR3: TGTGCCAGCAGGGAACGACAGGGATACGAGCAGTACTTC. Protein: CASRERQGYEQYF.

The CDR3 sequence: CASSQEFGMRFYEQYF. DNA for the CDR3: TGCGCCAGCAGCCAAGAATTCGGGATGAGATTCTACGAGCAGTACTTC. V gene TRBV4-3 combines with J gene TRBJ2-7; D is possibly TRBD2 (5 bases). V lost 0 bases, J lost 3 bases, and 15 bases lay in between. The V gene's germline CDR1 is LGHNA and CDR2 YSLEER. CDR3 length equals 16 residues.

The chain joins TRBV29-1 to TRBJ2-2, with D unclear. V lost 6 bases and J lost 1, with 9 bases in between. Per germline, CDR1 SQVTM and CDR2 ANQGSEA. The CDR3 is 13 residues long. The CDR3 DNA sequence: TGCAGCGTCGACAAACAGAACACCGGGGAGCTGTTTTTT. Amino acid sequence: CSVDKQNTGELFF.